Given below is one TCR beta chain in context. Its cognate antigen is unknown. The data belong to a study of healthy donors' naive CD4 and CD8 T cells. On the study more broadly: For TCR alpha, new primers spanned all functional IMGT alpha genes.

Notes on the study in general: Alpha and beta chains were sequenced in bulk without pairing. Reportedly, most V and J gene segments showed naive CD4+ versus CD8+ bias.

Starting from about 0.55 ug of total RNA, TCR libraries were made with linear amplification. TCRdb re-analysed the reads in MiXCR, keeping a single row per CDR3 protein. The data hold approximately 200,000 distinct CDR3 sequences, with around 80% observed a single time. Per the germline V gene, CDR1 is MNHNS and CDR2 is SASEGT. This CDR3 contains 15 residues. V was pared by 2 bases and J by 3 bases, with 11 bases between. The origin of this receptor is a pool of human donors in good health; the sample pools cells from several healthy donors. This rearrangement joins TRBV6-1 to TRBJ1-5, with no clear D. The sequenced material came from naive CD4+ and CD8+ T cells sorted from blood, pooled from several donors. This CDR3 is CASSEKAAINQPQHF. CDR3 nucleotide sequence: TGTGCCAGCAGTGAAAAGGCGGCTATCAATCAGCCCCAGCATTTT.